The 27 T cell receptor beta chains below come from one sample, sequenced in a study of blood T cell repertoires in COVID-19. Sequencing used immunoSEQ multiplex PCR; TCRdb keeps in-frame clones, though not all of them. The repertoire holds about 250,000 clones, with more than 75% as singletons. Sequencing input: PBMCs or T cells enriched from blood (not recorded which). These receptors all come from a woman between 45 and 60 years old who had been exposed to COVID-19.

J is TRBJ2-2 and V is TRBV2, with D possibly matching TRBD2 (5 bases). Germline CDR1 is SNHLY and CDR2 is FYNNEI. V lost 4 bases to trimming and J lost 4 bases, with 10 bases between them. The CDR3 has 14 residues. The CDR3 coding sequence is TGTGCCAGCAGTGGCCTAGCCTTCACCGGGGAGCTGTTTTTT. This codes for CASSGLAFTGELFF.

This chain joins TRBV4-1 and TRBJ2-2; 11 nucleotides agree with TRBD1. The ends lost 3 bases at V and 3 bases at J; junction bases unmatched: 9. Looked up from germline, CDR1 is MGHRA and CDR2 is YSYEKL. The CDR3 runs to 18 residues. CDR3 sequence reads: CASSQNSGQGVHTGELFF. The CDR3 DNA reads TGCGCCAGCAGCCAGAATTCGGGACAGGGGGTTCACACCGGGGAGCTGTTTTTT.

In DNA form, the CDR3 reads TGTGCCAGCAGTCCTCAGGAGGGAACTGAAGCTTTCTTT. It specifies CASSPQEGTEAFF. The V gene is TRBV6-5, the J gene TRBJ1-1; D is unclear. Germline lookup yields CDR1 MNHEY and CDR2 SVGAGI. Trimming pared 5 bases from V and 5 bases from J, leaving 12 bases between. The CDR3 has 13 amino acids.

Here the CDR3 DNA reads TGTGCCAGCAGGAGGACTAGTGGTATCGGGGAGCTGTTTTTT. This encodes CASRRTSGIGELFF. J is TRBJ2-2 and V is TRBV2, with TRBD2 matching over 7 bases. CDR3 length: 14 amino acids. Germline trimming cut 6 bases from V and 7 bases from J; bases unmatched to any gene: 8. Germline loops: CDR1 SNHLY, CDR2 FYNNEI.

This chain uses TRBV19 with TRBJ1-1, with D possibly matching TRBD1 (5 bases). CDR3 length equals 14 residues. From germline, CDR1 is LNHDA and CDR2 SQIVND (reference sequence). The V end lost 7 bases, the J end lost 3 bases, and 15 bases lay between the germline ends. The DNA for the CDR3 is TGTGCCAGTACCAAGGGGCTGTGGGACACTGAAGCTTTCTTT. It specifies CASTKGLWDTEAFF.

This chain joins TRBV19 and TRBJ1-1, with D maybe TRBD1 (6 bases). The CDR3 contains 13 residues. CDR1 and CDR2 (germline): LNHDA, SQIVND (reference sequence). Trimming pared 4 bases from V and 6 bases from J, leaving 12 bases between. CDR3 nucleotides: TGTGCCAGTAGTAATACAGGGCTCGCTGAAGCTTTCTTT. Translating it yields CASSNTGLAEAFF.

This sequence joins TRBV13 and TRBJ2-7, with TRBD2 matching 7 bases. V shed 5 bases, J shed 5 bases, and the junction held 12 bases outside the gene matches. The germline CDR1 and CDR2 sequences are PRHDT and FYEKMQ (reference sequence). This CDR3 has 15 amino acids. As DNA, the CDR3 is TGTGCCAGCAGCCGTCGGACTAGTAATATCCACGAGCAGTACTTC. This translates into CASSRRTSNIHEQYF.

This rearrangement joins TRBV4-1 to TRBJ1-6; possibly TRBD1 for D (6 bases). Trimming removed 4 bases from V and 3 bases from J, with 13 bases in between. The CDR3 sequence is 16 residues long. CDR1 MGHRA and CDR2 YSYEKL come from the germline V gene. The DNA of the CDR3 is TGCGCCAGCAGCCCAGGTGGGGGCTTCTATAATTCACCCCTCCACTTT. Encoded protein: CASSPGGGFYNSPLHF.

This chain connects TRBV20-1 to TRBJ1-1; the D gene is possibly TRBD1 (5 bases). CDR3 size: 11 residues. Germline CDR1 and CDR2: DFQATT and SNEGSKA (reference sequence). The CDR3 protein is CSGGKNTEAFF. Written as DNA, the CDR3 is TGCAGCGGGGGGAAGAACACTGAAGCTTTCTTT.

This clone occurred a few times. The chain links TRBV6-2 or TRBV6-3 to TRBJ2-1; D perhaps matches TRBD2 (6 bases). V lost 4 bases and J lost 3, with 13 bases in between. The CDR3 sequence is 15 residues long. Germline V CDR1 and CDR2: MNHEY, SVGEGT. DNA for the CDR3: TGTGCCAGCAGTTCCCGGGGGAACCTCTACAATGAGCAGTTCTTC. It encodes CASSSRGNLYNEQFF.

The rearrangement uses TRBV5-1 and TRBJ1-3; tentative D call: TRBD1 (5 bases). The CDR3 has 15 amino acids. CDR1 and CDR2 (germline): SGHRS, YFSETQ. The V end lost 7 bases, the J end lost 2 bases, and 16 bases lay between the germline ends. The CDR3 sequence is CASGQGLSTGNTIYF. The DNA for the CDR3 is TGCGCCAGCGGCCAGGGTTTAAGTACTGGAAACACCATATATTTT.

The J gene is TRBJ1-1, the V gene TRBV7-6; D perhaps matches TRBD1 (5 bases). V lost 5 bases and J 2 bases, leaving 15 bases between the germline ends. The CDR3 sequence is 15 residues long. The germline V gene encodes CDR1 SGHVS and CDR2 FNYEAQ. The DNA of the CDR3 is TGTGCCAGCAGCCCTCAGACAGATTCAAACACTGAAGCTTTCTTT. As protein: CASSPQTDSNTEAFF.

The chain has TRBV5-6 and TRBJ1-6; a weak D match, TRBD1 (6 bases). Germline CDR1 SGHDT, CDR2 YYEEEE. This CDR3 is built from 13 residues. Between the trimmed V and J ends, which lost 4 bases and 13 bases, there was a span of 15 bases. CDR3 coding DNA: TGTGCCAGCAGCACAACACAGGGAAGGCCCCTCCACTTT. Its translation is CASSTTQGRPLHF. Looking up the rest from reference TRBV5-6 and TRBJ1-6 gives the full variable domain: DAGVTQSPTHLIKTRGQQVTLRCSPKSGHDTVSWYQQALGQGPQFIFQYYEEEERQRGNFPDRFSGHQFPNYSSELNVNALLLGDSALYLCASSTTQGRPLHFGNGTRLTVT.

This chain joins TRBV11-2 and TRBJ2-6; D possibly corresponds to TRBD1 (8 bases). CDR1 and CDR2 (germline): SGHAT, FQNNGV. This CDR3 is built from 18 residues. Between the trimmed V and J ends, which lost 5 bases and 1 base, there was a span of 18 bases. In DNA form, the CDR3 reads TGTGCCAGCAGCCCTCGACAGGGGAGGGGATCTGGGGCCAACGTCCTGACTTTC. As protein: CASSPRQGRGSGANVLTF.

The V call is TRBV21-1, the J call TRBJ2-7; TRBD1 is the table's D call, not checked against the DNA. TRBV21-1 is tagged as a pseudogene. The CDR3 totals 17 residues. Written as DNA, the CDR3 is TGTGCCAGCAGCAAATCTTCAGGGTTAAGACAAGGGTACGAGCAGTACTTC. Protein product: CASSKSSGLRQGYEQYF.

The chain's CDR3 is CASSFLQGNSPLHF. In DNA form, the CDR3 reads TGTGCCAGCAGCTTCCTCCAGGGGAATTCACCCCTCCACTTT. The rearrangement joins TRBV5-5 to TRBJ1-6; D is possibly TRBD1 (6 bases). The germline CDR1 and CDR2 sequences are SGHKS and YYEKEE (reference sequence). The CDR3 consists of 14 residues. V was cut by 2 bases and J by 7 bases, with 10 bases left in between. Together with reference TRBV5-5 and TRBJ1-6, the CDR3 gives the full variable domain: DAGVTQSPTHLIKTRGQQVTLRCSPISGHKSVSWYQQVLGQGPQFIFQYYEKEERGRGNFPDRFSARQFPNYSSELNVNALLLGDSALYLCASSFLQGNSPLHFGNGTRLTVT.

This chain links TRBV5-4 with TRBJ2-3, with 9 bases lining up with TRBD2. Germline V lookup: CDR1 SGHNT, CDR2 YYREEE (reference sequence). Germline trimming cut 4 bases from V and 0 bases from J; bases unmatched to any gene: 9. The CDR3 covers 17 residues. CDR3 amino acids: CASSPAGGWKSTDTQYF. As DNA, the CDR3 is TGTGCCAGCAGCCCAGCGGGGGGCTGGAAGAGCACAGATACGCAGTATTTT.

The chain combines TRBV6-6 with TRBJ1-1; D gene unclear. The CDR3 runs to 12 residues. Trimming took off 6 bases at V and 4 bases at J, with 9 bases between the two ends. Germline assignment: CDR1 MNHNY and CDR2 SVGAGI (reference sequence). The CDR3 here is CASSIGGTEAFF. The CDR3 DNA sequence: TGTGCCAGCAGCATCGGCGGCACTGAAGCTTTCTTT.

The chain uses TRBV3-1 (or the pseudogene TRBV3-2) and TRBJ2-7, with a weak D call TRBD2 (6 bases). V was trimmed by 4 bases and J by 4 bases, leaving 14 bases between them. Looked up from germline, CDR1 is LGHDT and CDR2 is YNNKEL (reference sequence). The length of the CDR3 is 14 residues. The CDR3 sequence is CASSPGDRRYEQYF. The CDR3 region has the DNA TGTGCCAGCAGCCCGGGGGACCGAAGGTACGAGCAGTACTTC.

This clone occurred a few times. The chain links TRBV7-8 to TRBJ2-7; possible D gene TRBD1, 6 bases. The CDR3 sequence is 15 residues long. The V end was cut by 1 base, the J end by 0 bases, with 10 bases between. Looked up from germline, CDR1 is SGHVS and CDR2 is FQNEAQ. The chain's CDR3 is CASSLVLGASYEQYF. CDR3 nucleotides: TGTGCCAGCAGCTTAGTCTTGGGGGCCTCCTACGAGCAGTACTTC.

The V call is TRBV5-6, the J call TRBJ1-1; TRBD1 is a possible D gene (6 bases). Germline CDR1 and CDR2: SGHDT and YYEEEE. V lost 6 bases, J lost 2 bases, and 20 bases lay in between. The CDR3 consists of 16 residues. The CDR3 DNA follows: TGTGCCAGCACCCACGGGACATGGAGGAAAAACACTGAAGCTTTCTTT. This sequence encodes CASTHGTWRKNTEAFF.

The CDR3 bases are TGCGCCAGCAGCTTGGAACAGTCCCCGGAGACCCAGTACTTC. Amino acid sequence: CASSLEQSPETQYF. The chain has TRBV5-1 and TRBJ2-5; no clear D. Trimming shortened V by 0 bases and J by 5 bases, and 11 bases separated the two germline ends. CDR3 size: 14 residues. Germline lookup yields CDR1 SGHRS and CDR2 YFSETQ.

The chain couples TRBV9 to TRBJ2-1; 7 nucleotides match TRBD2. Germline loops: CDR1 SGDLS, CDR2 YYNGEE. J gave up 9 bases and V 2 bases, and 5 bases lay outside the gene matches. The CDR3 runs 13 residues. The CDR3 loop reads CASSVRGRGEQFF. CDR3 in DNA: TGTGCCAGCAGCGTCCGGGGGAGGGGTGAGCAGTTCTTC.

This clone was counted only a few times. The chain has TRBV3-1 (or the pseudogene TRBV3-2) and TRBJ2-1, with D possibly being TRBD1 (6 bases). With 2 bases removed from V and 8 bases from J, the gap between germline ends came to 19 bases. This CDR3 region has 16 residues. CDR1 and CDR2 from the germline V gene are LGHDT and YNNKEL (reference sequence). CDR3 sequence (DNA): TGTGCCAGCAGCCAAAAAGGGGGTTGGGCCGCCGATGAGCAGTTCTTC. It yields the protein CASSQKGGWAADEQFF.

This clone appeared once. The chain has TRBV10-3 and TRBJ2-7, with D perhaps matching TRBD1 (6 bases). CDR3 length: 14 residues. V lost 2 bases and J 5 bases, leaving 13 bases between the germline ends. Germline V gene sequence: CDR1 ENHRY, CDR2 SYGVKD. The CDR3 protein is CAISETGNGDEQYF. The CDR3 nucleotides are TGTGCCATCAGTGAGACAGGGAATGGTGACGAGCAGTACTTC.

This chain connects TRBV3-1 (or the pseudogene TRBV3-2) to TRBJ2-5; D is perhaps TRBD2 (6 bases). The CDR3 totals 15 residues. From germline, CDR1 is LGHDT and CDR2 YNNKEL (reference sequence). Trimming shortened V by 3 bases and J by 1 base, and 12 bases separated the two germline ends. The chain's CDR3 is CASSQAGLAQETQYF. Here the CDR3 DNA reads TGTGCCAGCAGCCAGGCGGGACTTGCCCAAGAGACCCAGTACTTC.

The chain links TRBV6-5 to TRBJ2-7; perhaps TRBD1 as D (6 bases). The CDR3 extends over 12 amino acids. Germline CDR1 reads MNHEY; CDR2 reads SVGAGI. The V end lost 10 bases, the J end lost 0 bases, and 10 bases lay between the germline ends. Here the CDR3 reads CATKTGSYEQYF. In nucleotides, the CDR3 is TGTGCCACCAAGACAGGCTCCTACGAGCAGTACTTC.